A single sample is the source of the 26 T cell receptor beta chains below, sequenced in a study of blood T cell repertoires in COVID-19. The assay was immunoSEQ multiplex PCR, and TCRdb's table has in-frame clones only and misses some. Of about 200,000 clones listed, about 78% are singletons. The sequenced sample consisted of peripheral blood. The receptors were sampled from a woman between 65 and 79 years old with acute or convalescent COVID-19.

Details on this clone: The junction shows a germline mismatch at one end, possibly a read error. The chain links TRBV5-1 to TRBJ2-1; unclear D gene. The V gene's germline CDR1 is SGHRS and CDR2 YFSETQ. The CDR3 is made up of 14 amino acids. The CDR3 DNA reads as TGCGCCAGCACCTTGGTGAGTCTCCTAAATGAGCAGTTCTTC. Encoded protein: CASTLVSLLNEQFF.

The J gene is TRBJ2-1, the V gene TRBV7-9; TRBD1 agrees at 7 bases. V lost 2 bases and J lost 9; bases outside the gene matches: 4. This CDR3 is 13 amino acids long. Germline loops: CDR1 SEHNR, CDR2 FQNEAQ (reference sequence). CDR3 residues: CASSLRTGGEQFF. CDR3 DNA: TGTGCCAGCAGCTTACGGACAGGAGGTGAGCAGTTCTTC.

This clone was counted a single time. The rearrangement joins TRBV5-1 to TRBJ1-5, with 7 bases fitting TRBD1. The CDR3 spans 14 residues. V was pared by 4 bases and J by 1 base, with 2 bases of the junction left unmatched. The germline V gene encodes CDR1 SGHRS and CDR2 YFSETQ. CDR3 region: CASSEGQSNQPQHF. CDR3 nucleotide sequence: TGCGCCAGCAGCGAGGGACAGAGCAATCAGCCCCAGCATTTT.

The CDR3 DNA follows: TGTGCCAGCAGCAAAGGGACTAGCGATCCCTCCTACGAGCAGTACTTC. Amino acid sequence: CASSKGTSDPSYEQYF. The chain links TRBV21-1 to TRBJ2-7; the D segment call TRBD2 is taken from the table without a DNA check. TRBV21-1 is noted as a pseudogene. CDR3 length: 16 residues.

V and J are TRBV27 and TRBJ1-1; D ambiguous. V shed 6 bases and J shed 2 bases, with 10 bases lying between them. The CDR3 length is 13 residues. Looked up from germline, CDR1 is MNHEY and CDR2 is SMNVEV (reference sequence). This CDR3 is CASSLKSNTEAFF. The CDR3 DNA is TGTGCCAGCAGCCTAAAGTCTAACACTGAAGCTTTCTTT.

V usage is TRBV6-5 and J usage is TRBJ2-1, with 7 bases lining up with TRBD1. In germline, CDR1 is MNHEY, CDR2 SVGAGI. The CDR3 is 14 amino acids. The V and J ends lost 8 bases and 5 bases, in that order; junction bases with no gene match: 9. The CDR3 DNA follows: TGTGCCAGCCGAGGGACAGCGCTTCACAATGAGCAGTTCTTC. Residues: CASRGTALHNEQFF.

The rearrangement links TRBV10-3 to TRBJ1-2; 8 bases align to TRBD1. CDR1 is ENHRY, CDR2 SYGVKD, per germline. The junction had 0 bases not matched to a gene; V was cut back by 0 bases and J by 3 bases. CDR3 length equals 14 residues. CDR3 sequence: CAISESTGDYGYTF. The CDR3 region has the DNA TGTGCCATCAGTGAGTCGACAGGGGACTATGGCTACACCTTC.

The chain joins TRBV19 to TRBJ2-3; the match to TRBD2 covers 10 bases. V gave up 6 bases and J gave up 5 bases; unmatched junction bases: 5. Looked up from germline, CDR1 is LNHDA and CDR2 is SQIVND (reference sequence). CDR3 length: 14 residues. CDR3 sequence: CASRAGGPGDTQYF. In DNA form, the CDR3 reads TGTGCCAGTAGAGCGGGAGGGCCTGGAGATACGCAGTATTTT.

The chain's CDR3 is CASSQVRGNEQFF. The CDR3 DNA reads TGTGCCAGCAGCCAAGTGCGCGGGAATGAGCAGTTCTTC. V usage is TRBV14 and J usage is TRBJ2-1; perhaps TRBD2 as D (5 bases). V shed 1 base and J shed 7 bases, with 8 bases lying between them. CDR3 length equals 13 residues. Germline V gene data show CDR1 as SGHDN and CDR2 as FVKESK.

This clone was recorded only once. The chain carries TRBV3-1 (or the pseudogene TRBV3-2) and TRBJ2-3; 11 nucleotides match TRBD2. V dropped 5 bases and J dropped 4; count of bases not matched to a gene: 5. The CDR3 covers 15 residues. Germline V gives CDR1 LGHDT, CDR2 YNNKEL (reference sequence). The DNA for the CDR3 is TGTGCCAGCAGCTTTCGGACTAGCGGGTCAGATACGCAGTATTTT. This codes for CASSFRTSGSDTQYF.

The chain couples TRBV6-5 to TRBJ2-1, with TRBD1 identical over 11 bases. The CDR3 covers 15 residues. Germline loops: CDR1 MNHEY, CDR2 SVGAGI. V lost 5 bases, J lost 7 bases, and 7 bases stayed unmatched. The CDR3 loop is CASSNRGQGANEQFF. Here the CDR3 DNA reads TGTGCCAGCAGTAACCGTGGACAGGGGGCAAATGAGCAGTTCTTC.

The rearrangement joins TRBV27 to TRBJ1-2; 7 bases fit TRBD1. With 5 bases clipped from V and 4 bases from J, the junction kept 4 bases outside the gene matches. The length of the CDR3 is 13 residues. Germline V gives CDR1 MNHEY, CDR2 SMNVEV (reference sequence). The DNA of the CDR3 is TGTGCCAGCAGTGATGGACAGGCCTATGGCTACACCTTC. Its protein is CASSDGQAYGYTF.

The gene calls are TRBV5-1 and TRBJ2-5, with a tentative D call TRBD2 (5 bases). The V end was cut by 1 base, the J end by 5 bases, with 12 bases between. Germline loops: CDR1 SGHRS, CDR2 YFSETQ. The CDR3 is 14 residues long. The CDR3 protein is CASSLSGVEETQYF. The DNA for the CDR3 is TGCGCCAGCAGCTTGTCCGGGGTGGAGGAGACCCAGTACTTC.

The rearrangement joins TRBV7-8 to TRBJ2-7, with 12 bases identical to TRBD2. CDR1 is SGHVS and CDR2 is FQNEAQ in the germline V gene. The CDR3 spans 17 residues. The V gene end was trimmed by 2 bases and the J gene end by 2 bases; junction bases not matched to a gene: 7. The DNA for the CDR3 is TGTGCCAGCAGCTTAAGACTAGCGGGAGTATCGCCCTACGAGCAGTACTTC. Its protein is CASSLRLAGVSPYEQYF.

The CDR3 coding sequence is TGTGCCTGGAGTGGACCCCATCAAGGCCTTACCGGGACAGGGAGTTGTGAGACCCAGTACTTC. It translates to CAWSGPHQGLTGTGSCETQYF. This rearrangement joins TRBV30 to TRBJ2-5; 9 bases are a match to TRBD1. This CDR3 region has 21 residues. Germline V lookup: CDR1 GTSNPN, CDR2 SVGIG (reference sequence). V shed 1 base, J shed 5 bases, and the junction held 26 bases outside the gene matches.

The V and J genes are TRBV19 and TRBJ1-1, with 9 nucleotides matching TRBD1. The CDR3 spans 14 residues. Looked up from germline, CDR1 is LNHDA and CDR2 is SQIVND (reference sequence). After removal of 6 bases from V and 11 bases from J, the junction contained 13 bases not matched to a gene. As DNA, the CDR3 is TGTGCCAGTAGCCCCTCGGCCGGGACAGGGAGGGCTTTCTTT. The encoded protein is CASSPSAGTGRAFF.

The chain recombines TRBV5-1 with TRBJ1-6; TRBD1 might be the D (6 bases). Germline lookup yields CDR1 SGHRS and CDR2 YFSETQ. V lost 4 bases, J lost 6 bases, and 14 bases lay in between. This CDR3 spans 15 amino acids. CDR3 sequence (DNA): TGCGCCAGCAGCCCGGAACAGGGTACTAATTCACCCCTCCACTTT. Encoded protein: CASSPEQGTNSPLHF.

The chain uses TRBV7-2 and TRBJ1-1, with D maybe TRBD1 (6 bases). This CDR3 contains 14 residues. Per germline, CDR1 SGHTA and CDR2 FQGNSA. Trimming left V 5 bases short and J 3 bases short, with 13 bases between. The CDR3: CASSRGGGYTEAFF. CDR3 DNA: TGTGCCAGCAGCCGGGGCGGGGGCTACACTGAAGCTTTCTTT.

This clone was counted a few times. The chain recombines TRBV5-1 with TRBJ1-2; 8 bases fit TRBD1. This CDR3 comprises 13 residues. Germline CDR1 reads SGHRS; CDR2 reads YFSETQ. J was trimmed by 5 bases and V by 0 bases; bases with no gene match: 0. CDR3 bases: TGCGCCAGCAGCTTGGGGGACAGGTATGGCTACACCTTC. Its translation is CASSLGDRYGYTF.

This chain links TRBV19 with TRBJ1-6, with 8 nucleotides matching TRBD1. Germline V gene data show CDR1 as LNHDA and CDR2 as SQIVND (reference sequence). This CDR3 comprises 13 residues. The trim removed 6 bases at V and 10 bases at J, leaving 5 bases unmatched. This chain's CDR3 is CASSPGGGSPLHF. Here the CDR3 DNA reads TGTGCCAGTAGCCCAGGGGGCGGGTCACCCCTCCACTTT.

DNA for the CDR3: TGTGCCAGTACCGCCAGACACCACCAATGGGACAATGAGCAGTTCTTC. This codes for CASTARHHQWDNEQFF. The chain employs TRBV19 and TRBJ2-1; D unclear. This CDR3 has 16 residues. V lost 7 bases, J lost 5 bases, and 21 bases lay in between. In germline, CDR1 is LNHDA, CDR2 SQIVND (reference sequence). Full variable domain (remainder filled in from reference TRBV19 and TRBJ2-1): DGGITQSPKYLFRKEGQNVTLSCEQNLNHDAMYWYRQDPGQGLRLIYYSQIVNDFQKGDIAEGYSVSREKKESFPLTVTSAQKNPTAFYLCASTARHHQWDNEQFFGPGTRLTVL.

The V call is TRBV29-1, the J call TRBJ2-1; 7 bases agree with TRBD2. Germline V gene sequence: CDR1 SQVTM, CDR2 ANQGSEA. The CDR3 is 13 amino acids. CDR3 in amino acids: CSAERDRDNEQFF. The CDR3 coding sequence is TGCAGTGCCGAGCGGGATCGCGATAATGAGCAGTTCTTC.

The chain combines TRBV29-1 with TRBJ1-2; D gene ambiguous. The CDR3 spans 12 residues. V lost 3 bases and J 3 bases, leaving 8 bases between the germline ends. CDR1 SQVTM and CDR2 ANQGSEA come from the germline V gene. The CDR3 region has the DNA TGCAGCGTTGAGTCGGTGGACTATGGCTACACCTTC. It translates to CSVESVDYGYTF.

In DNA form, the CDR3 reads TGTGCCAGCAGCGTCACAGGGAGCTCTGGGGCCAACGTCCTGACTTTC. Translation gives CASSVTGSSGANVLTF. The V gene is TRBV11-3, the J gene TRBJ2-6; D is possibly TRBD1 (6 bases). The CDR3 runs 16 residues. Trimming removed 5 bases from V and 0 bases from J, with 11 bases in between. Looked up from germline, CDR1 is SGHNT and CDR2 is YENEEA.

The chain joins TRBV3-1 (or the pseudogene TRBV3-2) to TRBJ2-4; D is ambiguous. Germline CDR1 LGHDT, CDR2 YNNKEL (reference sequence). V was trimmed by 1 base and J by 2 bases, leaving 6 bases between them. This CDR3 spans 14 amino acids. The CDR3 here is CASSQAGPKNIQYF. The CDR3 region has the DNA TGTGCCAGCAGCCAAGCTGGCCCCAAAAACATTCAGTACTTC.

The J gene is TRBJ1-1, the V gene TRBV28; a weak D match, TRBD1 (5 bases). Germline CDR1 MDHEN, CDR2 SYDVKM. The V and J ends lost 3 bases and 1 base respectively, with 9 bases between them. CDR3 size: 14 residues. The CDR3 region has the DNA TGTGCCAGCAGTTTTGGGGGGACGAACACTGAAGCTTTCTTT. As protein: CASSFGGTNTEAFF.